The 29 T cell receptor beta chains below all came from one sample that was sequenced in a study of vaccination and CD4 T cells after COVID-19. Treatment in this sample: roughly ten-day PBMC culture with coronavirus spike peptide pools or control peptides (ViraFEST assay). Antigens for these TCRs are unknown. Sequence data for DNA of cultured CD4+ T cells were generated by the Oncomine TCR Beta short-read assay. Using its own MiXCR run on the PCR reads, TCRdb lists one record per CDR3 protein. The table includes around 19,000 distinct CDR3 sequences, about 50% detected once. The sequenced sample consisted of CD4+ T cells from blood, cultured in vitro. The receptors come from a human donor who had recovered from COVID-19.

V and J are TRBV5-1 and TRBJ1-1; 7 bases line up with TRBD1. V lost 4 bases and J lost 0; bases outside the gene matches: 9. The CDR3 runs to 16 residues. Looked up from germline, CDR1 is SGHRS and CDR2 is YFSETQ. This CDR3 is CASSTSGQLLNTEAFF. CDR3 sequence (DNA): TGCGCCAGCAGCACCTCGGGACAGCTCCTGAACACTGAAGCTTTCTTT.

The rearrangement uses TRBV4-1 and TRBJ1-2; D gene uncertain. V was shortened by 1 base and J by 3 bases, with 3 bases between the two germline ends. This CDR3 region has 12 residues. CDR1 MGHRA and CDR2 YSYEKL come from the germline V gene. Here the CDR3 DNA reads TGCGCCAGCAGCCAAGGGCACTATGGCTACACCTTC. Its translation is CASSQGHYGYTF.

The V and J genes are TRBV10-3 and TRBJ1-1; D is perhaps TRBD1 (5 bases). Germline CDR1 ENHRY, CDR2 SYGVKD. Trimming pared 2 bases from V and 4 bases from J, leaving 11 bases between. This CDR3 has 14 residues. The CDR3 loop is CAISEARGGTEAFF. DNA of the CDR3: TGTGCCATCAGTGAGGCCCGGGGGGGCACTGAAGCTTTCTTT.

The V call is TRBV6-1, the J call TRBJ2-2, with D possibly matching TRBD2 (5 bases). Deletions cut 0 bases from V and 3 bases from J, with 11 bases between. CDR1 MNHNS and CDR2 SASEGT come from the germline V gene. The CDR3 consists of 16 residues. Here the CDR3 DNA reads TGTGCCAGCAGTGAAGCTCGAGCGGTACACACCGGGGAGCTGTTTTTT. Encoded protein: CASSEARAVHTGELFF.

The J gene is TRBJ1-2, the V gene TRBV3-1; D is undetermined. This CDR3 contains 13 residues. Between the trimmed V and J ends, which lost 0 bases and 8 bases, there was a span of 10 bases. CDR1 and CDR2 (germline): LGHDT, YNNKEL (reference sequence). CDR3 coding DNA: TGTGCCAGCAGCCAAGATCTCCCGGGAGGCTACACCTTC. Residues: CASSQDLPGGYTF.

The sample holds a few counts of this clonotype. V gene TRBV11-3 combines with J gene TRBJ1-6, with D unclear. The CDR3 has 13 amino acids. Looked up from germline, CDR1 is SGHNT and CDR2 is YENEEA. V gave up 0 bases and J gave up 7 bases, with 4 bases separating them. CDR3 DNA sequence: TGTGCCAGCAGCTTAGACGGGAATTCACCCCTCCACTTT. This encodes CASSLDGNSPLHF.

This chain uses TRBV7-6 with TRBJ2-3; maybe TRBD2 (6 bases). Trimming stripped 7 bases from V and 5 bases from J, with 16 bases between. CDR1 and CDR2 (germline): SGHVS, FNYEAQ. This CDR3 comprises 14 residues. The CDR3 region has the DNA TGTGCCAGCAAGGGCGGGAACTGGGGAGATACGCAGTATTTT. This sequence encodes CASKGGNWGDTQYF.

This chain uses TRBV5-4 with TRBJ2-3; TRBD1 matches at 7 bases. In germline, CDR1 is SGHNT, CDR2 YYREEE (reference sequence). Losses at the gene ends were 2 bases for V and 5 bases for J; bases not matched to a gene: 11. The CDR3 is 16 residues long. The CDR3 DNA reads TGTGCCAGCAGCTTCTCGGGACAGATCCGGAGAGATACGCAGTATTTT. As protein: CASSFSGQIRRDTQYF.

The chain links TRBV20-1 to TRBJ2-1, with D perhaps TRBD1 or TRBD2 (7 bases each). The germline CDR1 and CDR2 sequences are DFQATT and SNEGSKA (reference sequence). This CDR3 is built from 14 residues. Trimming pared 6 bases from V and 9 bases from J, leaving 21 bases between. In nucleotides, the CDR3 is TGCAGTGCACCACTAGCGTCCCCAGGGGGTGAGCAGTTCTTC. Translation gives CSAPLASPGGEQFF.

CDR3 nucleotides: TGTGCCAGCAGGACTAGCGGGAGGGCCTCAAATGAGCAGTTCTTC. Its protein product is CASRTSGRASNEQFF. This sequence joins TRBV11-1 and TRBJ2-1, with 14 nucleotides matching TRBD2. The CDR3 is made up of 15 amino acids. V trimming: 6 bases; J trimming: 7 bases; junction bases outside the gene matches: 5. The V gene's germline CDR1 is SGHAT and CDR2 FQDESV (reference sequence).

The genes are TRBV10-3 and TRBJ2-3; 8 nucleotides agree with TRBD1. The CDR3 totals 16 residues. Germline V gene sequence: CDR1 ENHRY, CDR2 SYGVKD. J was trimmed by 4 bases and V by 2 bases; bases with no gene match: 8. CDR3 amino acids: CAISEDHSGGADTQYF. DNA for the CDR3: TGTGCCATCAGTGAGGACCACTCAGGGGGCGCAGATACGCAGTATTTT.

The genes are TRBV29-1 and TRBJ1-3; a weak D match, TRBD1 (5 bases). The ends were cut back, 4 bases at V and 2 bases at J, with 9 bases in the middle. The CDR3 has 13 amino acids. Per the germline V gene, CDR1 is SQVTM and CDR2 is ANQGSEA. The CDR3 loop reads CSVVPGPGNTIYF. The CDR3 DNA reads TGCAGCGTTGTTCCAGGGCCTGGAAACACCATATATTTT.

V gene TRBV23-1 combines with J gene TRBJ2-6, with 7 positions matching TRBD1. TRBV23-1 is filed as an ORF, its function uncertain. The CDR3 loop spans 19 amino acids. Trimming at V came to 4 bases and at J to 0 bases, leaving 12 bases not matched to a gene. The CDR3 DNA is TGCGCCAGCAGTCTCAACCGGGACAGACAATTCTCTGGGGCCAACGTCCTGACTTTC. Encoded protein: CASSLNRDRQFSGANVLTF.

V usage is TRBV20-1 and J usage is TRBJ2-5, with 8 nucleotides matching TRBD1. This CDR3 contains 13 residues. The germline CDR1 and CDR2 sequences are DFQATT and SNEGSKA (reference sequence). J lost 5 bases, V lost 6 bases, and 8 bases had no gene match. CDR3 sequence reads: CSAQKTGVETQYF. The DNA for the CDR3 is TGCAGTGCCCAGAAGACAGGGGTCGAGACCCAGTACTTC.

V gene TRBV24-1 combines with J gene TRBJ2-7, with 7 bases fitting TRBD1. The CDR3 length is 14 residues. Germline CDR1 KGHDR, CDR2 SFDVKD. The ends lost 3 bases at V and 6 bases at J; junction bases unmatched: 7. Written as DNA, the CDR3 is TGTGCCACCAGTGATCCTTGGACAGGAACCGAGCAGTACTTC. Translated: CATSDPWTGTEQYF.

There are a few counts of this clonotype. The J gene is TRBJ1-1, the V gene TRBV30; D not resolved. Germline V gene lookup returns CDR1 GTSNPN and CDR2 SVGIG (reference sequence). The CDR3 spans 13 residues. The V and J ends lost 4 bases and 0 bases respectively, with 9 bases between them. CDR3 residues: CAWTPLVNTEAFF. The CDR3, as DNA: TGTGCCTGGACCCCTCTAGTGAACACTGAAGCTTTCTTT. Complete variable domain (other parts from reference TRBV30 and TRBJ1-1): SQTIHQWPATLVQPVGSPLSLECTVEGTSNPNLYWYRQAAGRGLQLLFYSVGIGQISSEVPQNLSASRPQDRQFILSSKKLLLSDSGFYLCAWTPLVNTEAFFGQGTRLTVV.

A few counts support this clonotype. The CDR3 nucleotides read TGTGCCAGCAGTCTATACAGGGGTGGACGGACTGAAGCTTTCTTT. Its protein is CASSLYRGGRTEAFF. The chain recombines TRBV27 with TRBJ1-1, with 7 bases fitting TRBD1. The CDR3 is made up of 15 amino acids. Germline V gene lookup returns CDR1 MNHEY and CDR2 SMNVEV (reference sequence). V dropped 5 bases and J dropped 5; count of bases not matched to a gene: 11.

The J gene is TRBJ1-1, the V gene TRBV27, with D possibly being TRBD1 (6 bases). The CDR3 extends over 15 amino acids. From germline, CDR1 is MNHEY and CDR2 SMNVEV (reference sequence). Between the trimmed V and J ends, which lost 6 bases and 1 base, there was a span of 15 bases. The chain's CDR3 is CASRLRGGPNTEAFF. CDR3 nucleotide sequence: TGTGCCAGCAGATTAAGGGGGGGTCCGAACACTGAAGCTTTCTTT.

This clonotype has just a few counts. This chain joins TRBV28 and TRBJ2-7, with 8 bases lining up with TRBD2. The CDR3 extends over 15 amino acids. CDR1 and CDR2 from the germline V gene are MDHEN and SYDVKM. Trimming took 2 bases from V and 7 from J; bases not matched to a gene: 10. CDR3 coding DNA: TGTGCCAGCAGTTTACTGGGCGGGAGGTTGAAAGAGCAGTACTTC. It translates to CASSLLGGRLKEQYF.

J is TRBJ2-1 and V is TRBV5-1; D remains ambiguous. V lost 3 bases to trimming and J lost 0 bases, with 10 bases between them. Germline V CDR1 and CDR2: SGHRS, YFSETQ. CDR3 length equals 15 residues. The CDR3 nucleotides read TGCGCCAGCAGCTACCCCGAGAGCTCCTACAATGAGCAGTTCTTC. It translates to CASSYPESSYNEQFF.

This clonotype came up a few times. The chain recombines TRBV6-2 or TRBV6-3 with TRBJ1-5; the D is unclear. V was pared by 2 bases and J by 2 bases, with 13 bases between. The CDR3 is 16 amino acids. Germline V gene sequence: CDR1 MNHEY, CDR2 SVGEGT. CDR3 DNA: TGTGCCAGCAGTTACGGGCGGACCGGGCGCAATCAGCCCCAGCATTTT. This sequence encodes CASSYGRTGRNQPQHF.

CDR3 amino acids: CASSLVDFTLSSGNTIYF. The CDR3 coding sequence is TGTGCCAGCAGCTTAGTGGACTTCACCCTGAGCTCTGGAAACACCATATATTTT. J is TRBJ1-3 and V is TRBV7-9, with D uncertain. The ends were cut back, 1 base at V and 0 bases at J, with 16 bases in the middle. Per the germline V gene, CDR1 is SEHNR and CDR2 is FQNEAQ (reference sequence). The CDR3 spans 18 residues.

The CDR3 loop is CASSLKTGGPYEQYF. Here the CDR3 DNA reads TGTGCCAGCAGCTTAAAGACAGGGGGCCCCTACGAGCAGTACTTC. V and J are TRBV7-2 and TRBJ2-7; 10 nucleotides align to TRBD1. Germline V CDR1 and CDR2: SGHTA, FQGNSA. V was clipped by 2 bases and J by 2 bases; unmatched bases: 3. This CDR3 has 15 residues. Full variable domain (remainder filled in from reference TRBV7-2 and TRBJ2-7): GAGVSQSPSNKVTEKGKDVELRCDPISGHTALYWYRQSLGQGLEFLIYFQGNSAPDKSGLPSDRFSAERTGGSVSTLTIQRTQQEDSAVYLCASSLKTGGPYEQYFGPGTRLTVT.

The V call is TRBV6-1, the J call TRBJ1-5; 9 nucleotides agree with TRBD1. Trimming at V came to 6 bases and at J to 7 bases, leaving 10 bases not matched to a gene. Germline V CDR1 and CDR2: MNHNS, SASEGT. This CDR3 comprises 15 residues. The CDR3 nucleotides are TGTGCCAGCAGGGACCCCGGGACAGGGCAGCAGCCCCAGCATTTT. It encodes CASRDPGTGQQPQHF.

The chain recombines TRBV20-1 with TRBJ2-1, with D tentatively TRBD2 (6 bases). This CDR3 is 14 amino acids long. Looked up from germline, CDR1 is DFQATT and CDR2 is SNEGSKA (reference sequence). V was clipped by 1 base and J by 8 bases, with 15 bases between them. The DNA for the CDR3 is TGCAGTGCTAGAGGCGGGACTCCCGTGGATGAGCAGTTCTTC. It codes for CSARGGTPVDEQFF.

A note on this clonotype: The junction departs from germline at one end; a sequencing error may be responsible. The chain uses TRBV11-2 and TRBJ2-4; tentatively, D is TRBD1 or TRBD2 (5 bases each). This CDR3 is 12 amino acids long. Germline-derived CDR1 and CDR2 are SGHAT and FQNNGV. The CDR3 protein is CASSSTGAPRDF. The CDR3 coding sequence is TGTGCCAGCAGCTCTACCGGGGCCCCAAGGGACTTC.

The rearrangement joins TRBV2 to TRBJ2-5, with 10 nucleotides matching TRBD1. Germline CDR1 reads SNHLY; CDR2 reads FYNNEI. J gave up 5 bases and V 6 bases, and 9 bases lay outside the gene matches. The CDR3 length is 15 residues. CDR3 bases: TGTGCCAGCAGACTAAGGACAGGGGGAGGGGAGACCCAGTACTTC. Its translation is CASRLRTGGGETQYF.

The chain couples TRBV6-1 to TRBJ1-3; D possibly corresponds to TRBD1 (5 bases). The ends were cut back, 4 bases at V and 1 base at J, with 11 bases in the middle. CDR3 length: 15 amino acids. CDR1 is MNHNS, CDR2 SASEGT, per germline. CDR3 nucleotide sequence: TGTGCCAGCAGTGTCCAGGGAGGGTCTGGAAACACCATATATTTT. It specifies CASSVQGGSGNTIYF.

This clonotype was seen a few times. The chain is built from TRBV2 and TRBJ2-7, with 7 positions matching TRBD1. Losses at the gene ends were 6 bases for V and 4 bases for J; bases not matched to a gene: 3. The CDR3 extends over 12 amino acids. Germline V gene sequence: CDR1 SNHLY, CDR2 FYNNEI. The CDR3 sequence is CASSGQVYEQYF. In DNA form, the CDR3 reads TGTGCCAGCAGCGGACAGGTATACGAGCAGTACTTC.